This entry is about one T cell receptor (beta chain). The data were taken from a study of blood T cell repertoires in COVID-19. Background on the study: PBMCs, B-cell-depleted T cells, or T cells were the source of the cDNA or gDNA that made up the material.

V was pared by 2 bases and J by 2 bases, with 11 bases between. CDR3 length equals 15 residues. Germline CDR1 and CDR2: SGDLS and YYNGEE. Assay used: immunoSEQ multiplex PCR; TCRdb lists only in-frame clones, some missing. The sample gives nearly 350,000 clones, around 88% of which show up once; just under 3% is in the top ten. What was sequenced was peripheral blood. The chain is built from TRBV9 and TRBJ2-1, with D perhaps matching TRBD2 (6 bases). The sequence derives from a young man with active or convalescent COVID-19. The CDR3 is CASSVELATYNEQFF. CDR3 nucleotides: TGTGCCAGCAGCGTGGAACTAGCAACCTACAATGAGCAGTTCTTC.